The 29 T cell receptor beta chains reported below all come from one sample, sequenced in a study of blood T cell repertoires in COVID-19. Assay: immunoSEQ multiplex PCR; the TCRdb copy retains only in-frame clones and omits some. Of about 120,000 clones listed, roughly 81% are singletons. Sequencing input: peripheral blood. All receptors derive from a human donor in a cohort sampled during active COVID-19.

This clone has only one observation. V gene TRBV29-1 combines with J gene TRBJ1-1; a weak D match, TRBD1 (5 bases). Trimming stripped 5 bases from V and 4 bases from J, with 14 bases between. Germline V gene data show CDR1 as SQVTM and CDR2 as ANQGSEA. This CDR3 contains 13 residues. CDR3 residues: CSVWGVGSTEAFF. The CDR3 region has the DNA TGCAGCGTTTGGGGGGTGGGAAGCACTGAAGCTTTCTTT.

Only one count was recorded for this clone. The chain has TRBV6-2 or TRBV6-3 and TRBJ1-2; D is unresolved. This CDR3 is 14 amino acids long. The germline CDR1 and CDR2 sequences are MNHEY and SVGEGT. V shed 1 base and J shed 2 bases, with 8 bases lying between them. The CDR3, as DNA: TGTGCCAGCAGTTACTACAGCCCGAACTATGGCTACACCTTC. Its translation: CASSYYSPNYGYTF.

This clone was recorded a few times. The J gene is TRBJ2-7, the V gene TRBV6-5, with 9 bases that match TRBD1. The ends lost 8 bases at V and 0 bases at J; junction bases unmatched: 8. Germline assignment: CDR1 MNHEY and CDR2 SVGAGI. The CDR3 totals 15 residues. CDR3 in DNA: TGTGCCAGCGGGGGGACAGGGTCTAACTCCTACGAGCAGTACTTC. It codes for CASGGTGSNSYEQYF.

The chain employs TRBV5-4 and TRBJ2-7; D might be TRBD2 (6 bases). Between the trimmed V and J ends, which lost 3 bases and 0 bases, there was a span of 19 bases. Germline V gene data show CDR1 as SGHNT and CDR2 as YYREEE (reference sequence). This CDR3 has 17 amino acids. The CDR3 spells CASSSQRGREDSYEQYF. The CDR3, as DNA: TGTGCCAGCAGCTCGCAACGGGGCAGGGAGGACTCCTACGAGCAGTACTTC.

V is TRBV7-2 and J is TRBJ2-3; 8 bases are shared with TRBD1. Germline loops: CDR1 SGHTA, CDR2 FQGNSA. The CDR3 is made up of 15 amino acids. The V and J ends lost 4 bases and 3 bases, in that order; junction bases with no gene match: 6. The CDR3 loop reads CASSSQTGVTDTQYF. CDR3 nucleotide sequence: TGTGCCAGCAGCTCACAGACAGGGGTGACAGATACGCAGTATTTT.

The genes are TRBV6-5 and TRBJ1-1, with 12 bases that match TRBD1. The CDR3 runs to 15 residues. Germline lookup yields CDR1 MNHEY and CDR2 SVGAGI. V shed 4 bases and J 5 bases; nucleotides not matched to a gene: 5. DNA for the CDR3: TGTGCCAGCAGTTGGGGACAGGGGGCTCGTACTGAAGCTTTCTTT. This translates into CASSWGQGARTEAFF.

The genes are TRBV19 and TRBJ2-3, with D unresolved. There are 14 residues in the CDR3. Germline loops: CDR1 LNHDA, CDR2 SQIVND (reference sequence). V lost 5 bases and J 2 bases, leaving 11 bases between the germline ends. The CDR3 DNA follows: TGTGCCAGTAGTGGTCGCGGTCTCACAGATACGCAGTATTTT. The encoded protein is CASSGRGLTDTQYF.

This chain joins TRBV6-5 and TRBJ1-2; perhaps TRBD1 as D (5 bases). Germline V CDR1 and CDR2: MNHEY, SVGAGI. This CDR3 comprises 13 residues. Trimming took off 6 bases at V and 1 base at J, with 9 bases between the two ends. CDR3 sequence reads: CASSRDSNYGYTF. As DNA, the CDR3 is TGTGCCAGCAGCCGCGACAGTAACTATGGCTACACCTTC.

V gene TRBV3-1 (or the pseudogene TRBV3-2) combines with J gene TRBJ2-5; 10 bases align to TRBD1. The V and J ends lost 1 base and 4 bases, in that order; junction bases with no gene match: 3. The CDR3 loop spans 15 amino acids. Germline assignment: CDR1 LGHDT and CDR2 YNNKEL (reference sequence). CDR3: CASSQGQGARETQYF. The CDR3 coding sequence is TGTGCCAGCAGCCAAGGACAGGGGGCTAGAGAGACCCAGTACTTC.

The rearrangement joins TRBV11-3 to TRBJ1-5; a possible D gene is TRBD1 (6 bases). Germline values: CDR1 SGHNT, CDR2 YENEEA. CDR3 length equals 16 residues. Deletions cut 5 bases from V and 5 bases from J, with 19 bases between. The CDR3 DNA reads as TGTGCCAGCAGCCCCGACGGGGGGCACACGGATCAGCCCCAGCATTTT. This gives the protein CASSPDGGHTDQPQHF.

V and J are TRBV27 and TRBJ1-5, with 7 nucleotides matching TRBD1. Germline lookup yields CDR1 MNHEY and CDR2 SMNVEV (reference sequence). This CDR3 region has 15 residues. V lost 5 bases and J lost 1; bases outside the gene matches: 5. Here the CDR3 DNA reads TGTGCCAGCAGTCCCTGGGACAGCAGCAATCAGCCCCAGCATTTT. The encoded protein is CASSPWDSSNQPQHF.

The chain employs TRBV11-3 and TRBJ2-3, with D unresolved. V lost 3 bases, J lost 6 bases, and 10 bases lay in between. Germline V gene sequence: CDR1 SGHNT, CDR2 YENEEA. This CDR3 has 13 residues. CDR3 residues: CASSFGVWDTQYF. Here the CDR3 DNA reads TGTGCCAGCAGCTTCGGAGTATGGGATACGCAGTATTTT.

The rearrangement links TRBV11-3 to TRBJ2-7, with 7 bases aligning to TRBD2. Germline V CDR1 and CDR2: SGHNT, YENEEA. CDR3 length: 14 amino acids. Trimming took 4 bases from V and 0 from J; bases not matched to a gene: 3. The CDR3 is CASSSGGSSYEQYF. The CDR3 region has the DNA TGTGCCAGCAGCTCGGGGGGTAGCTCCTACGAGCAGTACTTC. Drawing the rest from reference TRBV11-3 and TRBJ2-7, the complete variable domain is EAGVVQSPRYKIIEKKQPVAFWCNPISGHNTLYWYLQNLGQGPELLIRYENEEAVDDSQLPKDRFSAERLKGVDSTLKIQPAELGDSAVYLCASSSGGSSYEQYFGPGTRLTVT.

V and J are TRBV6-2 or TRBV6-3 and TRBJ2-3; tentative D call: TRBD2 (5 bases). CDR1 is MNHEY and CDR2 is SVGEGT in the germline V gene. The V and J ends lost 6 bases and 0 bases respectively, with 13 bases between them. The CDR3 consists of 15 residues. In DNA, the CDR3 is TGTGCCAGCAGCCGCCGCCGGGATAGCACAGATACGCAGTATTTT. It is translated as CASSRRRDSTDTQYF.

The chain uses TRBV6-1 and TRBJ1-6, with 11 bases fitting TRBD1. From germline, CDR1 is MNHNS and CDR2 SASEGT. This CDR3 has 18 amino acids. V was clipped by 4 bases and J by 5 bases; unmatched bases: 10. The DNA for the CDR3 is TGTGCCAGCAGTGTCCCCCGGACAGGGGGCTACAATAATTCACCCCTCCACTTT. This translates into CASSVPRTGGYNNSPLHF.

DNA for the CDR3: TGTGCCAGCAATCCAGGGGGCGCTTTTGAAGCTTTCTTT. This gives the protein CASNPGGAFEAFF. The chain links TRBV6-5 to TRBJ1-1, with 8 bases that match TRBD1. J gave up 7 bases and V 7 bases, and 8 bases lay outside the gene matches. The CDR3 sequence is 13 residues long. Germline values: CDR1 MNHEY, CDR2 SVGAGI.

The chain carries TRBV30 and TRBJ1-6; D is perhaps TRBD1 (5 bases). The CDR3 is 15 amino acids. Trimming took off 0 bases at V and 8 bases at J, with 14 bases between the two ends. Germline CDR1 is GTSNPN and CDR2 is SVGIG (reference sequence). CDR3: CAWSVGQGAYSPLHF. CDR3 DNA sequence: TGTGCCTGGAGTGTTGGTCAGGGCGCCTATTCACCCCTCCACTTT.

This clone appeared a single time. The V gene is TRBV5-4, the J gene TRBJ1-1, with 9 bases lining up with TRBD1. The CDR3 extends over 15 amino acids. Germline CDR1 reads SGHNT; CDR2 reads YYREEE (reference sequence). After removal of 3 bases from V and 1 base from J, the junction contained 4 bases not matched to a gene. Written as DNA, the CDR3 is TGTGCCAGCAGCTCACAGGACAGGGGGAACACTGAAGCTTTCTTT. It translates to CASSSQDRGNTEAFF. The full variable domain, rest sourced from reference TRBV5-4 and TRBJ1-1, is ETGVTQSPTHLIKTRGQQVTLRCSSQSGHNTVSWYQQALGQGPQFIFQYYREEENGRGNFPPRFSGLQFPNYSSELNVNALELDDSALYLCASSSQDRGNTEAFFGQGTRLTVV.

The rearrangement links TRBV11-1 to TRBJ2-7; 12 bases fit TRBD1. Germline V gives CDR1 SGHAT, CDR2 FQDESV (reference sequence). J gave up 2 bases and V 2 bases, and 4 bases lay outside the gene matches. There are 16 residues in the CDR3. The CDR3 bases are TGTGCCAGCAGCTTATACCGGGACAGGGGGCCCTACGAGCAGTACTTC. As protein: CASSLYRDRGPYEQYF.

The chain combines TRBV2 with TRBJ1-4, with D possibly being TRBD1 (5 bases). CDR1 SNHLY and CDR2 FYNNEI come from the germline V gene. This CDR3 has 13 residues. Trimming removed 5 bases from V and 8 bases from J, with 12 bases in between. The CDR3 spells CASSFRTREKLFF. The CDR3 nucleotides read TGTGCCAGCAGTTTTCGGACACGCGAAAAACTGTTTTTT.

The V gene is TRBV18, the J gene TRBJ2-5; D unresolved. Trimming left V 3 bases short and J 0 bases short, with 2 bases between. Germline CDR1 reads KGHSH; CDR2 reads LQKENI. The CDR3 spans 12 residues. CDR3 nucleotides: TGTGCCAGCTCACCCTACCAAGAGACCCAGTACTTC. It encodes CASSPYQETQYF.

The chain combines TRBV5-1 with TRBJ2-7; 9 bases map to TRBD1. CDR1 is SGHRS, CDR2 YFSETQ, per germline. This CDR3 has 15 residues. The V segment lost 0 bases and the J segment 6 bases; nucleotides outside the gene matches: 7. The CDR3 loop is CASSLEGQGVGEQYF. Written as DNA, the CDR3 is TGCGCCAGCAGCTTGGAGGGACAGGGAGTCGGCGAGCAGTACTTC.

This chain uses TRBV30 with TRBJ2-7; D possibly corresponds to TRBD1 (6 bases). V lost 0 bases and J lost 1, with 13 bases in between. The length of the CDR3 is 15 residues. Germline V lookup: CDR1 GTSNPN, CDR2 SVGIG (reference sequence). Here the CDR3 reads CAWSVGAGVSYEQYF. In nucleotides, the CDR3 is TGTGCCTGGAGTGTAGGGGCAGGGGTGTCCTACGAGCAGTACTTC.

This clone was recorded once. The rearrangement uses TRBV2 and TRBJ2-7; 7 bases match TRBD1. CDR1 is SNHLY, CDR2 FYNNEI, per germline. This CDR3 has 14 amino acids. The ends lost 7 bases at V and 0 bases at J; junction bases unmatched: 6. The CDR3 spells CASTGQASSYEQYF. The DNA of the CDR3 is TGTGCCAGCACCGGACAGGCTAGCTCCTACGAGCAGTACTTC. Full variable domain (remainder filled in from reference TRBV2 and TRBJ2-7): EPEVTQTPSHQVTQMGQEVILRCVPISNHLYFYWYRQILGQKVEFLVSFYNNEISEKSEIFDDQFSVERPDGSNFTLKIRSTKLEDSAMYFCASTGQASSYEQYFGPGTRLTVT.

This sequence joins TRBV5-1 and TRBJ2-7, with D possibly matching TRBD2 (6 bases). Germline-derived CDR1 and CDR2 are SGHRS and YFSETQ. The V end lost 4 bases, the J end lost 3 bases, and 17 bases lay between the germline ends. The CDR3 is made up of 15 amino acids. The CDR3 DNA is TGCGCCAGCAGCGGGGGGACGGCGCTCTACTACGAGCAGTACTTC. Translating gives CASSGGTALYYEQYF.

The chain combines TRBV7-6 with TRBJ2-1; the D gene is possibly TRBD1 (5 bases). Per germline, CDR1 SGHVS and CDR2 FNYEAQ. Trimming removed 0 bases at V and 5 bases at J, with 11 bases between. The CDR3 covers 15 residues. CDR3 protein: CASSLAGRRDNEQFF. CDR3 coding DNA: TGTGCCAGCAGCTTAGCGGGGCGGAGAGACAATGAGCAGTTCTTC. The full variable domain, completed using reference TRBV7-6 and TRBJ2-1, is GAGVSQSPRYKVTKRGQDVALRCDPISGHVSLYWYRQALGQGPEFLTYFNYEAQQDKSGLPNDRFSAERPEGSISTLTIQRTEQRDSAMYRCASSLAGRRDNEQFFGPGTRLTVL.

V is TRBV30 and J is TRBJ2-7, with D possibly TRBD2 on 5 matching bases. CDR1 and CDR2 from the germline V gene are GTSNPN and SVGIG (reference sequence). The CDR3 extends over 13 amino acids. The ends were cut back, 2 bases at V and 1 base at J, with 9 bases in the middle. CDR3: CAWSRGFSYEQYF. For the CDR3, the DNA is TGTGCCTGGAGTCGGGGTTTTTCCTACGAGCAGTACTTC.

The chain recombines TRBV6-5 with TRBJ1-6, with D unresolved. V lost 4 bases to trimming and J lost 7 bases, with 11 bases between them. From germline, CDR1 is MNHEY and CDR2 SVGAGI. The CDR3 totals 14 residues. Here the CDR3 reads CASSSKYLNSPLHF. In DNA, the CDR3 is TGTGCCAGCAGTTCTAAATACCTAAATTCACCCCTCCACTTT.

This sequence joins TRBV5-4 and TRBJ1-3; 7 nucleotides line up with TRBD1. Germline V gene data show CDR1 as SGHNT and CDR2 as YYREEE (reference sequence). V was pared by 4 bases and J by 4 bases, with 8 bases of the junction left unmatched. This CDR3 region has 15 residues. CDR3 sequence: CASSLWDSSGNTIYF. The CDR3 bases are TGTGCCAGCAGCCTATGGGACAGCTCAGGAAACACCATATATTTT.